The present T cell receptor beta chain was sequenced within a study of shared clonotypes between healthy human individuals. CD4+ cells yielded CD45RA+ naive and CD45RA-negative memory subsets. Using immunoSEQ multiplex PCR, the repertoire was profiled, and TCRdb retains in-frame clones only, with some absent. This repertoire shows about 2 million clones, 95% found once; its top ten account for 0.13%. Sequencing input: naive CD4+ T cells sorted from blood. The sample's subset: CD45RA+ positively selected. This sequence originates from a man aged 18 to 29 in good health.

DNA for the CDR3: TGTGCCAGCAGAAAGACAGGCCTTAATCAGCCCCAGCATTTT. This codes for CASRKTGLNQPQHF. The chain carries TRBV6-5 and TRBJ1-5, with D perhaps TRBD1 (6 bases). V lost 6 bases to trimming and J lost 4 bases, with 13 bases between them. The CDR3 has 14 amino acids. The germline gives CDR1 MNHEY, CDR2 SVGAGI.